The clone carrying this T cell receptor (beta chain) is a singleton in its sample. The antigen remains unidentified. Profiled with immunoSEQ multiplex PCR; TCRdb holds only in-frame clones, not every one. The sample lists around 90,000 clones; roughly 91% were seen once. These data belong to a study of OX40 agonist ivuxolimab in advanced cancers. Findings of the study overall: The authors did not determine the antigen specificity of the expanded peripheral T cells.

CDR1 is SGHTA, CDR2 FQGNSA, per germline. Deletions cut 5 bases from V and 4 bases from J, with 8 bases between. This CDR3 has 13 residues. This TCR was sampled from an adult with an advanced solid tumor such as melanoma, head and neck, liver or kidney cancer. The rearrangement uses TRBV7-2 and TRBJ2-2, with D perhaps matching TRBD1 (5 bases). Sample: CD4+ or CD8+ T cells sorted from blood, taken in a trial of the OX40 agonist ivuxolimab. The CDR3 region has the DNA TGTGCCAGCAGCCCCCAGGGCACCGGGGAGCTGTTTTTT. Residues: CASSPQGTGELFF.